The 25 T cell receptor beta chains below all came from one sample that was sequenced in a study of shared clonotypes between healthy human individuals. Profiled with immunoSEQ multiplex PCR; TCRdb holds only in-frame clones, not every one. This table holds 1.5 million to 2.5 million clones, approximately 94% found once. Naivety among CD8 cells was defined by CD45RO negativity and positive CCR7 selection, thereby excluding terminally differentiated effector memory CD45RA+ cells. Source material: naive CD8+ T cells sorted from blood. The source is a young man in good health.

The chain uses TRBV18 and TRBJ2-7; 8 bases align to TRBD1. The CDR3 has 15 residues. V shed 3 bases and J 2 bases; nucleotides not matched to a gene: 6. The germline CDR1 and CDR2 sequences are KGHSH and LQKENI. CDR3 region: CASSPLTGAPYEQYF. The CDR3 DNA is TGTGCCAGCTCACCGCTGACAGGGGCCCCCTACGAGCAGTACTTC.

The CDR3 DNA sequence: TGTGCCAGCAGTTATGTGGAAGCTGCCGATGAGCAGTTCTTC. Translated, it gives CASSYVEAADEQFF. The rearrangement joins TRBV6-5 to TRBJ2-1; unclear D gene. V lost 3 bases and J lost 8, with 14 bases in between. The CDR3 consists of 14 residues. In germline, CDR1 is MNHEY, CDR2 SVGAGI.

This clone was found a few times. Other DNA sequences of this sample code for an identical CDR3. This chain connects TRBV6-5 to TRBJ1-5; no clear D. This CDR3 comprises 13 residues. CDR1 is MNHEY and CDR2 is SVGAGI in the germline V gene. Trimming cost V 2 bases and J 2 bases, with 4 bases left between them. The CDR3 DNA reads TGTGCCAGCAGTTACGGGGGCAATCAGCCCCAGCATTTT. Translation: CASSYGGNQPQHF.

CDR3 sequence (DNA): TGTGCCAGTTTCCAGGGTTTGACTGAAGCTTTCTTT. It codes for CASFQGLTEAFF. V and J are TRBV19 and TRBJ1-1; possibly TRBD1 for D (5 bases). The CDR3 has 12 residues. Germline V CDR1 and CDR2: LNHDA, SQIVND (reference sequence). V gave up 8 bases and J gave up 5 bases, with 12 bases separating them.

CDR3 sequence: CASSSGQGIGTGELFF. The CDR3 DNA is TGTGCCAGCAGCTCGGGACAGGGGATAGGGACCGGGGAGCTGTTTTTT. This chain connects TRBV7-8 to TRBJ2-2; 10 bases fit TRBD1. CDR1 SGHVS and CDR2 FQNEAQ come from the germline V gene. V shed 4 bases, J shed 5 bases, and the junction held 7 bases outside the gene matches. CDR3 length equals 16 residues.

The chain recombines TRBV13 with TRBJ1-3, with D possibly being TRBD1 (5 bases). This CDR3 is 16 amino acids long. Trimming cost V 5 bases and J 2 bases, with 16 bases left between them. Germline assignment: CDR1 PRHDT and CDR2 FYEKMQ (reference sequence). The CDR3 nucleotides are TGTGCCAGCAGCCCATCTCCCGGGACTACTGGAAACACCATATATTTT. Its translation: CASSPSPGTTGNTIYF.

The sample holds one count of this clone. The J gene is TRBJ2-5, the V gene TRBV11-1; 7 bases line up with TRBD2. J gave up 10 bases and V 5 bases, and 13 bases lay outside the gene matches. CDR3 length equals 14 residues. Germline CDR1 is SGHAT and CDR2 is FQDESV (reference sequence). The CDR3 reads CASSQVAGQGDQYF. The CDR3 coding sequence is TGTGCCAGCAGCCAAGTAGCGGGCCAAGGTGACCAGTACTTC.

The chain has TRBV7-9 and TRBJ1-2; D unclear. The V gene's germline CDR1 is SEHNR and CDR2 FQNEAQ (reference sequence). The CDR3 is 13 amino acids. Between the trimmed V and J ends, which lost 3 bases and 8 bases, there was a span of 13 bases. This chain's CDR3 is CASSLSGPTGYTF. The CDR3 DNA reads TGTGCCAGCAGCTTGTCCGGGCCAACCGGCTACACCTTC. Together with reference TRBV7-9 and TRBJ1-2, the CDR3 gives the full variable domain: DTGVSQNPRHKITKRGQNVTFRCDPISEHNRLYWYRQTLGQGPEFLTYFQNEAQLEKSRLLSDRFSAERPKGSFSTLEIQRTEQGDSAMYLCASSLSGPTGYTFGSGTRLTVV.

The chain has TRBV6-1 and TRBJ2-7; TRBD1 is a possible D gene (5 bases). Germline CDR1 MNHNS, CDR2 SASEGT. Trimming removed 0 bases at V and 3 bases at J, with 12 bases between. The CDR3 spans 15 residues. The CDR3 loop reads CASSEAPDTGYEQYF. The DNA for the CDR3 is TGTGCCAGCAGTGAAGCGCCGGACACCGGCTACGAGCAGTACTTC.

The genes are TRBV7-3 and TRBJ2-3; D is unresolved. With 5 bases removed from V and 4 bases from J, the gap between germline ends came to 25 bases. The germline gives CDR1 SGHTA, CDR2 FQGTGA. The CDR3 is made up of 18 amino acids. The CDR3 DNA reads as TGTGCCAGCAGCGCTTTTTTATATGATGATCAGATCTCAGATACGCAGTATTTT. Translation gives CASSAFLYDDQISDTQYF.

V usage is TRBV28 and J usage is TRBJ2-2, with a tentative D call TRBD2 (6 bases). Trimming took 2 bases from V and 6 from J, leaving 10 bases between them. The CDR3 sequence is 14 residues long. Germline V gene lookup returns CDR1 MDHEN and CDR2 SYDVKM. The CDR3 reads CASSLGGEAGELFF. CDR3 bases: TGTGCCAGCAGTTTAGGAGGGGAGGCCGGGGAGCTGTTTTTT.

The chain is built from TRBV2 and TRBJ2-5, with 7 positions matching TRBD2. Trimming at V came to 4 bases and at J to 4 bases, leaving 9 bases not matched to a gene. The CDR3 sequence is 15 residues long. From germline, CDR1 is SNHLY and CDR2 FYNNEI. CDR3 DNA sequence: TGTGCCAGCAGTGGGGCGCTAGCGGTAATAGAGACCCAGTACTTC. Amino acid sequence: CASSGALAVIETQYF.

A few counts support this clone. Distinct nucleotide sequences in the sample also encode this CDR3. The chain uses TRBV27 and TRBJ2-1, with D hard to call. The germline CDR1 and CDR2 sequences are MNHEY and SMNVEV (reference sequence). The CDR3 extends over 13 amino acids. The ends were cut back, 4 bases at V and 1 base at J, with 5 bases in the middle. The CDR3 DNA reads as TGTGCCAGCAGTTGGGGTTCCTACAATGAGCAGTTCTTC. Protein: CASSWGSYNEQFF.

This sequence joins TRBV9 and TRBJ1-4; tentative D call: TRBD1 (5 bases). V lost 7 bases and J 5 bases, leaving 12 bases between the germline ends. The length of the CDR3 is 13 residues. CDR1 SGDLS and CDR2 YYNGEE come from the germline V gene. Written as DNA, the CDR3 is TGTGCCAGCCAGGGAAGCCCCAATGAAAAACTGTTTTTT. It encodes CASQGSPNEKLFF.

The V gene is TRBV5-6, the J gene TRBJ1-6; no definite D call. The CDR3 is 14 amino acids. The ends were cut back, 0 bases at V and 8 bases at J, with 9 bases in the middle. Germline V gives CDR1 SGHDT, CDR2 YYEEEE. DNA for the CDR3: TGTGCCAGCAGCTTGGCCGGCCAGGATTCACCCCTCCACTTT. It encodes CASSLAGQDSPLHF.

The chain recombines TRBV7-9 with TRBJ2-7; the D gene is possibly TRBD1 (5 bases). This CDR3 spans 12 amino acids. Germline lookup yields CDR1 SEHNR and CDR2 FQNEAQ (reference sequence). V was trimmed by 2 bases and J by 6 bases, leaving 8 bases between them. CDR3 DNA: TGTGCCAGCAGCTTACTTGGGGCCGAGCAGTACTTC. Residues: CASSLLGAEQYF.

This clone was found once. The CDR3 spells CSVETITDSSTGELFF. For the CDR3, the DNA is TGCAGCGTTGAAACAATAACGGACAGTTCCACCGGGGAGCTGTTTTTT. V gene TRBV29-1 combines with J gene TRBJ2-2, with D possibly matching TRBD1 (6 bases). Per the germline V gene, CDR1 is SQVTM and CDR2 is ANQGSEA. There are 16 residues in the CDR3. The V end lost 2 bases, the J end lost 4 bases, and 17 bases lay between the germline ends.

The rearrangement joins TRBV6-6 to TRBJ2-4; D not certain. The V gene lost 4 bases and the J gene lost 2 bases, with 12 bases spanning the gap. The CDR3 sequence is 15 residues long. Germline assignment: CDR1 MNHNY and CDR2 SVGAGI (reference sequence). The CDR3 is CASSWDSGPKNIQYF. In nucleotides, the CDR3 is TGTGCCAGCAGTTGGGATTCCGGGCCCAAAAACATTCAGTACTTC.

V usage is TRBV2 and J usage is TRBJ1-1; a possible D gene is TRBD1 (5 bases). Per the germline V gene, CDR1 is SNHLY and CDR2 is FYNNEI. The V and J ends lost 7 bases and 1 base respectively, with 7 bases between them. The CDR3 has 12 residues. The CDR3 region is CASMQGNTEAFF. CDR3 nucleotides: TGTGCCAGCATGCAGGGGAACACTGAAGCTTTCTTT.

The V gene is TRBV13, the J gene TRBJ2-7; D unclear. Germline V gene lookup returns CDR1 PRHDT and CDR2 FYEKMQ (reference sequence). The CDR3 runs to 12 residues. V gave up 4 bases and J gave up 1 base, with 5 bases separating them. DNA of the CDR3: TGTGCCAGCAGCTATAGTTCCTACGAGCAGTACTTC. This sequence encodes CASSYSSYEQYF.

V usage is TRBV27 and J usage is TRBJ2-7; 8 bases align to TRBD2. V gave up 4 bases and J gave up 5 bases; unmatched junction bases: 10. The CDR3 has 15 amino acids. Germline values: CDR1 MNHEY, CDR2 SMNVEV (reference sequence). DNA of the CDR3: TGTGCCAGCAGTTCAACACTAGCGGAAAGAGACGAGCAGTACTTC. Protein sequence: CASSSTLAERDEQYF.

This chain joins TRBV4-1 and TRBJ2-7; D may correspond to TRBD1 or TRBD2 (5 bases each). Trimming left V 3 bases short and J 2 bases short, with 11 bases between. Germline V gene lookup returns CDR1 MGHRA and CDR2 YSYEKL. The CDR3 length is 14 residues. In DNA form, the CDR3 reads TGCGCCAGCAGCCACCGGGACGGCCCCTACGAGCAGTACTTC. Protein: CASSHRDGPYEQYF.

V gene TRBV6-1 combines with J gene TRBJ1-6, with D possibly TRBD1 on 5 matching bases. Between the trimmed V and J ends, which lost 7 bases and 6 bases, there was a span of 13 bases. Germline-derived CDR1 and CDR2 are MNHNS and SASEGT. The CDR3 length is 14 residues. CDR3 loop: CASTGQAANSPLHF. The CDR3 DNA follows: TGTGCCAGCACAGGGCAGGCGGCTAATTCACCCCTCCACTTT.

V and J are TRBV27 and TRBJ1-5; possibly TRBD1 for D (5 bases). V lost 1 base to trimming and J lost 1 base, with 8 bases between them. CDR3 length: 15 residues. Germline V gene sequence: CDR1 MNHEY, CDR2 SMNVEV (reference sequence). CDR3 bases: TGTGCCAGCAGTTTATTCCAGGGAAGCAATCAGCCCCAGCATTTT. Translated: CASSLFQGSNQPQHF.

This rearrangement joins TRBV7-9 to TRBJ1-1; D remains ambiguous. V was cut by 3 bases and J by 7 bases, with 9 bases left in between. CDR1 and CDR2 from the germline V gene are SEHNR and FQNEAQ (reference sequence). This CDR3 spans 12 amino acids. CDR3 nucleotide sequence: TGTGCCAGCAGCTTCGGGTTAGGTGAAGCTTTCTTT. Its protein is CASSFGLGEAFF.